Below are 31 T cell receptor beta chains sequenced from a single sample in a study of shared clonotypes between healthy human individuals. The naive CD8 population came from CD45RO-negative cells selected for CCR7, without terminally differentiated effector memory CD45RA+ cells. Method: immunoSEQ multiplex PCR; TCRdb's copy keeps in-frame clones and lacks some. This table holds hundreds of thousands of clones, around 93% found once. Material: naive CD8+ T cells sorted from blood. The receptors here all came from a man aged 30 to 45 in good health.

The CDR3, as DNA: TGCGCCAGCAGCCAAGGACTAGGGCAGGGCGTCGAGCAGTACTTC. The encoded protein is CASSQGLGQGVEQYF. The chain employs TRBV4-1 and TRBJ2-7; D is perhaps TRBD2 (6 bases). With 1 base removed from V and 6 bases from J, the gap between germline ends came to 16 bases. This CDR3 comprises 15 residues. CDR1 is MGHRA and CDR2 is YSYEKL in the germline V gene.

For the CDR3, the DNA is TGTGCCAGCAGCCAACAGGGGAACACTGAAGCTTTCTTT. The encoded protein is CASSQQGNTEAFF. The chain is built from TRBV5-6 and TRBJ1-1, with D possibly TRBD1 on 6 matching bases. In germline, CDR1 is SGHDT, CDR2 YYEEEE. The CDR3 length is 13 residues. V lost 4 bases and J lost 1, with 8 bases in between. Variable domain in full (rest from reference TRBV5-6 and TRBJ1-1): DAGVTQSPTHLIKTRGQQVTLRCSPKSGHDTVSWYQQALGQGPQFIFQYYEEEERQRGNFPDRFSGHQFPNYSSELNVNALLLGDSALYLCASSQQGNTEAFFGQGTRLTVV.

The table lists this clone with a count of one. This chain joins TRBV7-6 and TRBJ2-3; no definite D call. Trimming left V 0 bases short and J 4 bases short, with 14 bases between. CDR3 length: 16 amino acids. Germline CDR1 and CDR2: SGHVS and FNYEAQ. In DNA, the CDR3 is TGTGCCAGCAGCTTAGCAGTGACCCTTCCGGCAGATACGCAGTATTTT. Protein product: CASSLAVTLPADTQYF.

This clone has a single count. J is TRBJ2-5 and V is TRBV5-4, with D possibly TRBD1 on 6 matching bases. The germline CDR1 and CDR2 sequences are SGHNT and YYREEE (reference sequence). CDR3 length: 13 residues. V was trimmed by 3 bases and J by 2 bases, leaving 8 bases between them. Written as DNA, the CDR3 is TGTGCCAGCAGCTCAGGGGAACAAGAGACCCAGTACTTC. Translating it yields CASSSGEQETQYF.

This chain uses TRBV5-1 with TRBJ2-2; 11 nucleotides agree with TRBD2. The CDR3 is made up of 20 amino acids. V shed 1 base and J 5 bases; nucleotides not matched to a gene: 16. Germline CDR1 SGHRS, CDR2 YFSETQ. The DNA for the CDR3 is TGCGCCAGCAGCTTGAGGGCCCTGGAGCCGGGACTAGCGGATACCGGGGAGCTGTTTTTT. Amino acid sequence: CASSLRALEPGLADTGELFF.

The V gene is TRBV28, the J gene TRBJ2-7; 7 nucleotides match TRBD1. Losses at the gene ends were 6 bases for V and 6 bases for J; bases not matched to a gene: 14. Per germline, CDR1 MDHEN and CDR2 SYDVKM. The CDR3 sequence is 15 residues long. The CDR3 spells CASSQLTGTKREQYF. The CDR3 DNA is TGTGCCAGCAGCCAATTGACAGGGACGAAGCGCGAGCAGTACTTC. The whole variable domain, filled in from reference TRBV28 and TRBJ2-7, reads DVKVTQSSRYLVKRTGEKVFLECVQDMDHENMFWYRQDPGLGLRLIYFSYDVKMKEKGDIPEGYSVSREKKERFSLILESASTNQTSMYLCASSQLTGTKREQYFGPGTRLTVT.

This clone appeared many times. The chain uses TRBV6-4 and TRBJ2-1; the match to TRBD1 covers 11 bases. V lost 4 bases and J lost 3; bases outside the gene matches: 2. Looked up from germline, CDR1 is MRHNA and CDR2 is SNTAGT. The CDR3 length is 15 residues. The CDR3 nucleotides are TGTGCCAGCAGTGCCGGGACAGGGGGCTACAATGAGCAGTTCTTC. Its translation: CASSAGTGGYNEQFF.

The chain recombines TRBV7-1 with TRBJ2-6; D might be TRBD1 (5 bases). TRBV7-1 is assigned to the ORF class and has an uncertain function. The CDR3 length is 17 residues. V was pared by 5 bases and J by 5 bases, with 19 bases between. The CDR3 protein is CASSRILGQSRANVLTF. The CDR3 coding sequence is TGTGCCAGCAGCCGAATATTAGGACAAAGTCGGGCCAACGTCCTGACTTTC.

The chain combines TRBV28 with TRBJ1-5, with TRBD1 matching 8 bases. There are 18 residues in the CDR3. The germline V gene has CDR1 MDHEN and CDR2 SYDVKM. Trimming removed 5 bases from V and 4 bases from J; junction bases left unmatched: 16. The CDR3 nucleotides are TGTGCCAGCAGTCCCATAGAACGAATGGACAGGGCGAATCAGCCCCAGCATTTT. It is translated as CASSPIERMDRANQPQHF. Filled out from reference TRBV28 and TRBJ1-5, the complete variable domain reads DVKVTQSSRYLVKRTGEKVFLECVQDMDHENMFWYRQDPGLGLRLIYFSYDVKMKEKGDIPEGYSVSREKKERFSLILESASTNQTSMYLCASSPIERMDRANQPQHFGDGTRLSIL.

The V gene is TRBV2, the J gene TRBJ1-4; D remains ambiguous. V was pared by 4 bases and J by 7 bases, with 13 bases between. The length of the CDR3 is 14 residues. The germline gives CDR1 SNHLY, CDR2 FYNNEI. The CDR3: CASSVGVSGEKLFF. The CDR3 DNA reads TGTGCCAGCAGTGTTGGAGTTTCGGGTGAAAAACTGTTTTTT.

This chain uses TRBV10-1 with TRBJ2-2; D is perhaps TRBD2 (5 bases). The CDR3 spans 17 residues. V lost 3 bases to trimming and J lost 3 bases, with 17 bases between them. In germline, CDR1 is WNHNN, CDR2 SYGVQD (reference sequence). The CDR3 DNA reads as TGCGCCAGCAGTGATCAGCCCACGGACTCGGACACCGGGGAGCTGTTTTTT. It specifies CASSDQPTDSDTGELFF.

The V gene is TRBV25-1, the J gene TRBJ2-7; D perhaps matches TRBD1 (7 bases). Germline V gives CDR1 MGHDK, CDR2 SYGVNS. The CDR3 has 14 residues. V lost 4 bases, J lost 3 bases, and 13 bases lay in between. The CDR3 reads CASSASGGIYEQYF. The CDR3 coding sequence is TGTGCCAGCAGTGCGTCAGGGGGGATCTACGAGCAGTACTTC.

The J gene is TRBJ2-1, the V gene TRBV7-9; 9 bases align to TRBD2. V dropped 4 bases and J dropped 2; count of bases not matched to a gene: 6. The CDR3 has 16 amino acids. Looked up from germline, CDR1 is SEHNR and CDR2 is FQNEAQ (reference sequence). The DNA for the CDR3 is TGTGCCAGCAGCTCCATGGCGGGAGGGCCCTACAATGAGCAGTTCTTC. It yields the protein CASSSMAGGPYNEQFF. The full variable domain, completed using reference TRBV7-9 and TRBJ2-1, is DTGVSQNPRHKITKRGQNVTFRCDPISEHNRLYWYRQTLGQGPEFLTYFQNEAQLEKSRLLSDRFSAERPKGSFSTLEIQRTEQGDSAMYLCASSSMAGGPYNEQFFGPGTRLTVL.

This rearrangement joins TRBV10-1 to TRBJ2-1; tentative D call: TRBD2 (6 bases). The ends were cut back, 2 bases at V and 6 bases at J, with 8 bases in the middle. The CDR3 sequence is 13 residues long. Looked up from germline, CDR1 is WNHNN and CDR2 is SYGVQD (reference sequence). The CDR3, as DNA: TGCGCCAGCAGTGAGCTAGCGAGCAATGAGCAGTTCTTC. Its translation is CASSELASNEQFF.

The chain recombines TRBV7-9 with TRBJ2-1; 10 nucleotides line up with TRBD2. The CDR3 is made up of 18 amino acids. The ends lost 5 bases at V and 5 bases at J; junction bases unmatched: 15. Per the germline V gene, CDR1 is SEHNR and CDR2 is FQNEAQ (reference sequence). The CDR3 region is CASSPVSSGSLVNNEQFF. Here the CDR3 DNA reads TGTGCCAGCAGCCCGGTGTCTAGCGGGAGCCTGGTCAACAATGAGCAGTTCTTC.

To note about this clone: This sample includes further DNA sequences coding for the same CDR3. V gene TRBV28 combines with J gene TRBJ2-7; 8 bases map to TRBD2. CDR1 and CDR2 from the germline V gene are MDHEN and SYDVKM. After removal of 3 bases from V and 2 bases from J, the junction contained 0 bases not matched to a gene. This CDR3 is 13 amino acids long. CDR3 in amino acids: CASSFSGAYEQYF. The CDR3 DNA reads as TGTGCCAGCAGTTTTAGCGGGGCCTACGAGCAGTACTTC.

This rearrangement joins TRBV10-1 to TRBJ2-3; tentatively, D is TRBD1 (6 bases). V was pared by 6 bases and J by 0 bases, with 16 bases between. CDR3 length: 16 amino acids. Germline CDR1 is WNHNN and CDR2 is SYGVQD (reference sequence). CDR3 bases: TGCGCCAGCAGCTCCCAGGACAGTACTAGCACAGATACGCAGTATTTT. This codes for CASSSQDSTSTDTQYF.

The CDR3 region has the DNA TGCGCCAGCAGCCAACAACAGAGTGAATTAAATCAGCCCCAGCATTTT. It is translated as CASSQQQSELNQPQHF. The chain carries TRBV4-3 and TRBJ1-5; D is unclear. Per germline, CDR1 LGHNA and CDR2 YSLEER. Trimming removed 2 bases from V and 4 bases from J, with 15 bases in between. The CDR3 is made up of 16 amino acids.

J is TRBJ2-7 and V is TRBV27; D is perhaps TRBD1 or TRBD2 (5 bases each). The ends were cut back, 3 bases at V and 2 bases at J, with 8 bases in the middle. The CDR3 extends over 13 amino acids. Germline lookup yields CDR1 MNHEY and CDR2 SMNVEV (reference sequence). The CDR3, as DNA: TGTGCCAGCAGTTTCGAGGGGACCTACGAGCAGTACTTC. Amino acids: CASSFEGTYEQYF.

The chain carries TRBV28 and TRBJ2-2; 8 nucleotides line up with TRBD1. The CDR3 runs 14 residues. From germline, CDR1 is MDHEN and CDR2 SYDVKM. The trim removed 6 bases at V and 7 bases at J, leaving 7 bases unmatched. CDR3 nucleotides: TGTGCCAGCAGCAAGACAGGGGCGATCGGGGAGCTGTTTTTT. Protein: CASSKTGAIGELFF.

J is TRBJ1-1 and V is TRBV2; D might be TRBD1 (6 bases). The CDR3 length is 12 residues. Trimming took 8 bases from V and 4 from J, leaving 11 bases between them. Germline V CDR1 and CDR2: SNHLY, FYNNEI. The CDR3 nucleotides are TGTGCCAGCCCAGACAGGTTCACTGAAGCTTTCTTT. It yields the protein CASPDRFTEAFF.

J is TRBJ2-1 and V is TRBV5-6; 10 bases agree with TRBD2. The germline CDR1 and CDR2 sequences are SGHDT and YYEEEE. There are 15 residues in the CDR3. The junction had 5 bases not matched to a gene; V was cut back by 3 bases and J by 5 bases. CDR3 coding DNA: TGTGCCAGCAGCTCCGGACTAGCGGCGCACAATGAGCAGTTCTTC. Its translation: CASSSGLAAHNEQFF.

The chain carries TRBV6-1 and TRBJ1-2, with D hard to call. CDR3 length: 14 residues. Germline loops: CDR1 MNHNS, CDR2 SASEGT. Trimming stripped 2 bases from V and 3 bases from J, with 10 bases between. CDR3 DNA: TGTGCCAGCAGTGAATGGGTGACGCACTATGGCTACACCTTC. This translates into CASSEWVTHYGYTF.

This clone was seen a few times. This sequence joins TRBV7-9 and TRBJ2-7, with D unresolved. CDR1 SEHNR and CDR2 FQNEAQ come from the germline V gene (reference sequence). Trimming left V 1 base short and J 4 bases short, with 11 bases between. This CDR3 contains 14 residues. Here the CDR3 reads CASSLESSSYEQYF. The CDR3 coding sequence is TGTGCCAGCAGCTTAGAAAGCAGCAGTTACGAGCAGTACTTC.

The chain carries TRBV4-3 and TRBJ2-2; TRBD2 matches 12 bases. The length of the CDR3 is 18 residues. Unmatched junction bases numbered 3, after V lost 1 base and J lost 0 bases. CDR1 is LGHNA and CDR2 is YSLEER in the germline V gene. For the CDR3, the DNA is TGCGCCAGCAGCCAAGTGACTAGCGGGAGAGCGAACACCGGGGAGCTGTTTTTT. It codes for CASSQVTSGRANTGELFF.

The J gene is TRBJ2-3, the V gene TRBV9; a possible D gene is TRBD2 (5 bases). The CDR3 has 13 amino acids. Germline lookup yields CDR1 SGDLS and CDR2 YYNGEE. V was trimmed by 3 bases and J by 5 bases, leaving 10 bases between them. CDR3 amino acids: CASSAPGRDTQYF. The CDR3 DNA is TGTGCCAGCAGCGCCCCGGGGAGAGATACGCAGTATTTT. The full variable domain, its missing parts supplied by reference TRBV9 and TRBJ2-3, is DSGVTQTPKHLITATGQRVTLRCSPRSGDLSVYWYQQSLDQGLQFLIQYYNGEERAKGNILERFSAQQFPDLHSELNLSSLELGDSALYFCASSAPGRDTQYFGPGTRLTVL.

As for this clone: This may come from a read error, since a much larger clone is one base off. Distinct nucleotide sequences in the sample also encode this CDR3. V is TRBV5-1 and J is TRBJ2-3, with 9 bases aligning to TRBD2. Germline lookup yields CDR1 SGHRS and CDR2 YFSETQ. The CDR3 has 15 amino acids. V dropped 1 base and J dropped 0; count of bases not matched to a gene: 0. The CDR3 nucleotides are TGCGCCAGCAGCTTGACTAGCGGGAGCACAGATACGCAGTATTTT. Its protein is CASSLTSGSTDTQYF.

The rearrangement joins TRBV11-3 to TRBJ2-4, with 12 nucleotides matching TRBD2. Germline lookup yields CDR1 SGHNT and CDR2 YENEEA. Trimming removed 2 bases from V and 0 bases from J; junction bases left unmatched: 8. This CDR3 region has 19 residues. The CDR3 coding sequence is TGTGCCAGCAGCTTACTTGGACTAGCGGGGATTCTAGCCAAAAACATTCAGTACTTC. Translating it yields CASSLLGLAGILAKNIQYF.

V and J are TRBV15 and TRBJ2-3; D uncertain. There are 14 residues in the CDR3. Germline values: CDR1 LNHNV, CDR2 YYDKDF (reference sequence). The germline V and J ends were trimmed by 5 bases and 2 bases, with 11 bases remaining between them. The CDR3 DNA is TGTGCCACCAGCTTCCTCGCCCCCACAGATACGCAGTATTTT. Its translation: CATSFLAPTDTQYF.

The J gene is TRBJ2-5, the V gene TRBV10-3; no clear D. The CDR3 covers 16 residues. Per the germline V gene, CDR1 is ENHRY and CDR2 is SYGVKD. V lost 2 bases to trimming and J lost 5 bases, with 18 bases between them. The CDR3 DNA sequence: TGTGCCATCAGTGAGGAGGCAAGACAATTAGGGGAGACCCAGTACTTC. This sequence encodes CAISEEARQLGETQYF.

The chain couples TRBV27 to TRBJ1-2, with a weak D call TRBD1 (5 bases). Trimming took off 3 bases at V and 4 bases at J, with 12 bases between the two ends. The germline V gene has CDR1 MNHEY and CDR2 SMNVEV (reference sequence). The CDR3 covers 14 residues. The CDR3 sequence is CASSLGRDVYGYTF. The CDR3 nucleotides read TGTGCCAGCAGTTTGGGCAGGGACGTCTATGGCTACACCTTC.